This T cell receptor (beta chain) emerged from a study of control samples from healthy donors and cancer patients. This CDR3 is 18 amino acids long. Data came from immunoSEQ multiplex PCR; TCRdb stores just in-frame clones and leaves some out. The table lists some 120,000 clones, approximately 92% of them singletons, with about 1% in the top ten. The gene calls are TRBV12-2 and TRBJ1-5; no DNA check was done on the table's D call, TRBD1. TRBV12-2 represents a pseudogene. Sequenced: PBMCs. This sequence was found in a woman aged 50 to 60 with colorectal cancer. CDR3 sequence (DNA): TGTGCAAGTCGCTTCAATCCATATGGGACAGGGGGCCGGCAGCCCCAGCATTTT. It codes for CASRFNPYGTGGRQPQHF.